Each of the 15 T cell receptor beta chains below was sequenced from the same sample in a study of T-cell memory formation after mild COVID-19. TCRdb reprocessed the 5' RACE reads via MiXCR and lists one record per CDR3 protein. The data show 250,000 to 350,000 distinct CDR3 sequences, roughly a fifth seen once. Source material: PBMCs or a T cell subset sorted from them (not recorded which). These receptor sequences come from a man younger than 30 who had mild COVID-19 (a few samples of this study predate the infection). Cell type and time point are not known.

The chain uses TRBV6-5 and TRBJ1-4; D unresolved. The CDR3 extends over 18 amino acids. In germline, CDR1 is MNHEY, CDR2 SVGAGI. Trimming shortened V by 6 bases and J by 0 bases, and 20 bases separated the two germline ends. CDR3 loop: CASRPLRTELATNEKLFF. The CDR3 nucleotides read TGTGCCAGCAGACCATTACGGACGGAACTCGCAACTAATGAAAAACTGTTTTTT.

This clonotype has more than one count but fewer than ten. This chain links TRBV5-1 with TRBJ2-2; TRBD2 agrees at 15 bases. This CDR3 spans 20 amino acids. V lost 4 bases, J lost 0 bases, and 10 bases stayed unmatched. CDR1 is SGHRS and CDR2 is YFSETQ in the germline V gene. The CDR3 reads CASSPGLAGGSFANTGELFF. DNA of the CDR3: TGCGCCAGCAGCCCGGGACTAGCGGGGGGATCGTTCGCGAACACCGGGGAGCTGTTTTTT.

There are a few counts of this clonotype. This chain uses TRBV20-1 with TRBJ2-2, with 10 bases fitting TRBD1. V lost 5 bases and J lost 7; bases outside the gene matches: 4. CDR3 length: 13 amino acids. The germline V gene has CDR1 DFQATT and CDR2 SNEGSKA (reference sequence). This CDR3 reads CSARDRGYGELFF. DNA for the CDR3: TGCAGTGCTCGGGACAGGGGTTACGGGGAGCTGTTTTTT.

The rearrangement joins TRBV20-1 to TRBJ2-3, with D uncertain. Germline V gene sequence: CDR1 DFQATT, CDR2 SNEGSKA (reference sequence). V lost 2 bases to trimming and J lost 0 bases, with 18 bases between them. The length of the CDR3 is 17 residues. This CDR3 is CSARLIYRAASTDTQYF. The CDR3 DNA reads TGCAGTGCTAGACTGATCTACCGGGCCGCTAGCACAGATACGCAGTATTTT.

This sequence joins TRBV5-8 and TRBJ2-2; 10 bases match TRBD1. The germline V gene has CDR1 SGHTS and CDR2 YDEGEE. Trimming took 5 bases from V and 6 from J; bases not matched to a gene: 7. The CDR3 loop spans 15 amino acids. This CDR3 reads CASSSGDRGAGELFF. The DNA of the CDR3 is TGTGCCAGCAGTTCTGGGGACAGGGGCGCCGGGGAGCTGTTTTTT.

The rearrangement uses TRBV9 and TRBJ2-3; D is undetermined. Germline CDR1 reads SGDLS; CDR2 reads YYNGEE. The CDR3 has 16 residues. V was pared by 0 bases and J by 6 bases, with 17 bases between. CDR3 amino acids: CASSVAPQGPRDTQYF. The DNA of the CDR3 is TGTGCCAGCAGCGTAGCCCCCCAAGGGCCGAGGGATACGCAGTATTTT.

This clonotype has a handful of counts. This sequence joins TRBV6-2 or TRBV6-3 and TRBJ1-6; D is uncertain. Germline CDR1 MNHEY, CDR2 SVGEGT. Between the trimmed V and J ends, which lost 2 bases and 7 bases, there was a span of 6 bases. The CDR3 consists of 13 residues. CDR3 nucleotide sequence: TGTGCCAGCAGTTACGATTGGAATTCACCCCTCCACTTT. As protein: CASSYDWNSPLHF.

V gene TRBV6-2 or TRBV6-3 combines with J gene TRBJ2-7; D ambiguous. Trimming cost V 5 bases and J 2 bases, with 7 bases left between them. The CDR3 is made up of 12 amino acids. CDR1 and CDR2 (germline): MNHEY, SVGEGT. Written as DNA, the CDR3 is TGTGCCAGCAGTGGGGATACCTACGAGCAGTACTTC. Encoded protein: CASSGDTYEQYF.

This sequence joins TRBV10-3 and TRBJ2-5; TRBD1 matches 7 bases. The germline gives CDR1 ENHRY, CDR2 SYGVKD. The CDR3 spans 16 residues. J gave up 3 bases and V 2 bases, and 9 bases lay outside the gene matches. The CDR3 protein is CAISENGDDREETQYF. CDR3 nucleotides: TGTGCCATCAGTGAGAACGGCGACGACAGGGAAGAGACCCAGTACTTC.

This chain joins TRBV7-2 and TRBJ2-3, with D possibly TRBD2 on 6 matching bases. Trimming pared 1 base from V and 6 bases from J, leaving 11 bases between. The CDR3 is 14 amino acids. CDR1 is SGHTA, CDR2 FQGNSA, per germline. The CDR3 nucleotides are TGTGCCAGCAGCTTAGTCGGGGGAGTCGATACGCAGTATTTT. It codes for CASSLVGGVDTQYF. The entire variable domain, with the rest obtained from reference TRBV7-2 and TRBJ2-3, is as follows: GAGVSQSPSNKVTEKGKDVELRCDPISGHTALYWYRQSLGQGLEFLIYFQGNSAPDKSGLPSDRFSAERTGGSVSTLTIQRTQQEDSAVYLCASSLVGGVDTQYFGPGTRLTVL.

V gene TRBV20-1 combines with J gene TRBJ2-7; 7 nucleotides line up with TRBD2. The germline V gene has CDR1 DFQATT and CDR2 SNEGSKA (reference sequence). This CDR3 contains 14 residues. The trim removed 2 bases at V and 2 bases at J, leaving 6 bases unmatched. In nucleotides, the CDR3 is TGCAGTGCTAGACCCCGGGACTACCCCTACGAGCAGTACTTC. Its translation: CSARPRDYPYEQYF.

This chain joins TRBV7-9 and TRBJ1-1; D not resolved. The V gene's germline CDR1 is SEHNR and CDR2 FQNEAQ (reference sequence). Trimming left V 4 bases short and J 7 bases short, with 13 bases between. There are 13 residues in the CDR3. The CDR3 nucleotides read TGTGCCAGCAGCTCGTATCATGGCAGTGAAGCTTTCTTT. Amino acids: CASSSYHGSEAFF.

This clonotype has a handful of counts. At one end the junction does not follow the germline gene, possibly because of a read error. This chain connects TRBV20-1 to TRBJ2-1, with TRBD2 matching over 11 bases. Germline CDR1 reads DFQATT; CDR2 reads SNEGSKA (reference sequence). CDR3 length: 17 amino acids. The CDR3 protein is CSASLPSGGTSHNEQFF. In DNA, the CDR3 is TGCAGTGCTAGTTTGCCTAGCGGGGGGACCTCCCACAATGAGCAGTTCTTC.

This clonotype was counted ten times or more. The V gene is TRBV7-2, the J gene TRBJ2-7; the match to TRBD2 covers 13 bases. After removal of 4 bases from V and 0 bases from J, the junction contained 9 bases not matched to a gene. Looked up from germline, CDR1 is SGHTA and CDR2 is FQGNSA. The CDR3 loop spans 18 amino acids. The CDR3 nucleotides are TGTGCCAGCAGCTCGCCGGGACTAGCGGGGACGAACTCCTACGAGCAGTACTTC. As protein: CASSSPGLAGTNSYEQYF.

This chain uses TRBV7-2 with TRBJ2-1; 11 positions match TRBD1. Germline V gives CDR1 SGHTA, CDR2 FQGNSA. With V trimmed by 4 bases and J by 8 bases, 7 bases remained unmatched. The CDR3 runs to 15 residues. The CDR3 nucleotides are TGTGCCAGCAGCTATGGGACAGGGGGTCACGATGAGCAGTTCTTC. Translated, it gives CASSYGTGGHDEQFF.